Detailed here is one TCR beta chain. Its antigen has not been determined. No much larger clone exists at a distance of one base, and base qualities are not known. The data derive from a study of blood T cell repertoires in COVID-19 (dated by TCRdb to the early 2020s). Background for the entire study: Collaborator samples came from the United States, Italy and Spain and covered acute and convalescent phases of COVID-19. The material from the prospective study consisted of cDNA or gDNA derived from T cells, B-cell-depleted T cells, or PBMCs. Subjects who had been exposed to COVID-19, were actively infected with it, or had recovered from it provided the deeply sampled blood TCRbeta repertoires that made up the dataset. The repertoires were released in a freely available public database intended as a resource for research on the immune response to SARS-CoV-2. The samples were drawn from two sources: the first 160 participants of the ongoing ImmuneRACE study, and 1,000 to 1,500 subjects contributed by 6 global collaborators. A de-identified subject ID, COVID-19 status, age in years and sex were almost always included in the sample metadata. HLA class I and class II types, where available, came from metadata supplied by the sample provider rather than from assay-based typing.

The immunoSEQ Assay, a bias-controlled multiplex PCR, was used to amplify TCRbeta CDR3 regions from genomic DNA. Per the source publication's procedure: Nucleated cell counts per sample were estimated from amplification of reference gene primers within the assay. Sequence reads were collapsed and filtered to measure the absolute abundance of every unique TCRbeta CDR3 rearrangement. For each sample, productive Simpson clonality was calculated as the square root of Simpson's diversity index over productive rearrangements. TCRdb limited this immuneACCESS table to in-frame rearrangements with V and J called. A share of clones is missing; checked studies link under half to unresolved V genes, and the rest is unexplained. V and J calls and clone size are those listed in that table; D and trimming were worked out from the DNA. This sample gives more than 60,000 clones in total; roughly 87% of them show up just once. The top ten hold roughly 5.3% of the sample.

The investigation overall reported the following: How much clinical and demographic metadata was included differed by source and by participant, and the metadata was provided uncurated.

Whole blood was collected in K2EDTA tubes by collaborating institutions according to the institutions' own protocols. For TCRbeta analysis, collaborators shipped samples as frozen whole blood, isolated PBMCs, or DNA extracted from either of those sample types. Sequenced material: peripheral blood. The sequence derives from an elderly woman with active or convalescent COVID-19.

The CDR3 has the sequence CASSLASGLAQETQYF. The bases are TGTGCCAGCAGCTTAGCTTCGGGACTAGCTCAAGAGACCCAGTACTTC. The chain couples TRBV7-2 to TRBJ2-5, and TRBD2 matches 9 of the central bases. The V end gives up 0 bases and the J end 2 bases, leaving 4 bases in the junction not matched to a gene. The CDR3 starts with the cysteine, ends with the phenylalanine, and has 16 residues. The entry retains the CDR3 DNA only, 48 bases that are in frame from base 1. Reading the germline V gene gives CDR1 SGHTA and CDR2 FQGNSA.